A single sample gave rise to the 2 T cell receptor beta chains below, sequenced in a study of T cells in Graves' hyperthyroidism and ophthalmopathy. The source material, RNA transcripts, was used to amplify TCR beta CDR3 regions. HTBI primers were used for first-round RT-PCR of the TCR CDR3. TCRdb re-called the multiplex PCR reads with MiXCR, one entry per CDR3 protein. This sample has hundreds of thousands of distinct CDR3 sequences, with roughly 15% found just once. Sequenced material: blood. These receptors were obtained from a woman in her sixties or seventies with Graves' ophthalmopathy.

This clonotype was picked up many times. The chain uses TRBV6-5 and TRBJ2-5; 7 bases align to TRBD1. CDR1 and CDR2 from the germline V gene are MNHEY and SVGAGI. This CDR3 has 14 amino acids. V dropped 0 bases and J dropped 7; count of bases not matched to a gene: 5. CDR3 sequence: CASSYSDRVGTQYF. In DNA, the CDR3 is TGTGCCAGCAGTTACTCCGACAGGGTAGGGACCCAGTACTTC.

The sample holds many counts of this clonotype. The gene calls are TRBV7-8 and TRBJ1-4, with D unresolved. V lost 0 bases and J 0 bases, leaving 8 bases between the germline ends. The CDR3 runs 16 residues. CDR1 and CDR2 (germline): SGHVS, FQNEAQ. DNA of the CDR3: TGTGCCAGCAGCTTAGCGTCGGATGCAACTAATGAAAAACTGTTTTTT. It specifies CASSLASDATNEKLFF.